This T cell receptor beta chain was retrieved from a study of shared clonotypes between healthy human individuals. Across the study: The donor pool was made up of a couple of women and a few men aged 18 to 49. CD4 naive and memory got three plates each, CD8 naive two, CD8 memory one.

Method: immunoSEQ multiplex PCR; TCRdb's copy keeps in-frame clones and lacks some. Here the sample spans over a million clones, around 82% being singletons. This clone was detected ten times or more. The antigen remains undetermined. Trimming took 0 bases from V and 9 from J, leaving 21 bases between them. The CDR3 runs 17 residues. Germline CDR1 is SGHDN and CDR2 is FVKESK. General study findings and limits: Even with large depth, rarefaction showed that sorted-subset sequencing was incomplete.

The rearrangement links TRBV14 to TRBJ1-5; D gene ambiguous. This TCR derives from a young man in good health. Some clones in this sample may be carry-over from other donors' samples. Sequencing input: memory CD4+ T cells from PBMCs. Subset denoted: CD45RA-negative fraction. The CDR3 DNA is TGTGCCAGCAGCCAAGATAGGGCCCGTGATGGGAAGGGGCCCCAGCATTTT. Protein: CASSQDRARDGKGPQHF.